This is a list of T cell receptor beta chains from one sample in a study of cytotoxic CD8 clonotypes in ibrutinib-treated CLL. Method: immunoSEQ multiplex PCR; TCRdb's copy keeps in-frame clones and lacks some. This sample has about 300,000 clones, with 65% to 85% found just once. Sequences were derived from PBMCs, sampled at disease progression, from a patient treated with ibrutinib. These receptors came from a human donor with chronic lymphocytic leukemia. CDR3s include the opening cysteine and the closing phenylalanine or tryptophan. The D gene is left open where the match is weak.

TRBV13	TRBJ2-2	NA	CASSLRHGELFF
TRBV29-1	TRBJ2-1	NA	CSVEGLQHSSSYNEQFF
TRBV5-4	TRBJ1-4	NA	CASSRHRVSNEKLFF
TRBV29-1	TRBJ2-1	NA	CSVLQVSLRNEQFF
TRBV28	TRBJ1-2	NA	CASSLGGAGGYTF
TRBV28	TRBJ2-6	NA	CASYPGDLSGANVLTF
TRBV27	TRBJ2-7	NA	CASSLTTSYEQYF
TRBV29-1	TRBJ2-7	NA	CSVVGVTYEQYF
TRBV28	TRBJ2-1	TRBD1	CASRPDRGRRHEQFF
TRBV10-3	TRBJ1-2	NA	CAISFTAFYGYTF
TRBV6-5	TRBJ1-1	NA	CASSYPGGSTEAFF
TRBV28	TRBJ2-2	NA	CASTLGRGPNTGELFF
TRBV12-5	TRBJ2-1	TRBD2	CASGLEGLAGALSSYNEQFF
TRBV7-3	TRBJ2-2	NA	CASRKGGANTGELFF
TRBV6-5	TRBJ2-3	NA	CASSYAGSDTQYF
TRBV4-1	TRBJ1-4	NA	CASSRLPRMSTNEKLFF
TRBV4-1	TRBJ1-1	NA	CASSQPRGGRHTEAFF
TRBV29-1	TRBJ2-7	NA	CSVEEGQGSYEQYF
TRBV12-5	TRBJ2-5	NA	CASGLLETQYF
TRBV7-9	TRBJ2-7	TRBD2	CASSSGLAGGPPYEQYF
TRBV19	TRBJ2-7	NA	CASSTSGTPWSYEQYF
TRBV28	TRBJ2-7	NA	CASSLPDPSYEQYF
TRBV29-1	TRBJ1-1	NA	CSADQGLTEAFF
TRBV6-1	TRBJ2-3	TRBD2	CASQVRGGRDTQYF
TRBV19	TRBJ2-7	NA	CASKSSLNSYEQYF
TRBV5-5	TRBJ2-7	NA	CASSPRSEEQYF
TRBV12-5	TRBJ1-6	NA	CASGLVLSGVSHSPLHF
TRBV7-2	TRBJ2-7	TRBD2	CASSPSPLAGVEEQYF
TRBV2	TRBJ1-4	NA	CASWDQRANEKLFF
TRBV18	TRBJ1-4	TRBD1	CASSNPGTEDEKLFF
TRBV4-1	TRBJ2-3	TRBD2	CASSQPVTSLSTQYF
TRBV10-3	TRBJ2-7	NA	CAISESSSYEQYF
TRBV11-2	TRBJ2-1	NA	CASSFDRRNEQFF
TRBV5-6	TRBJ2-3	TRBD2	CASSPGLASDTQYF
TRBV5-1	TRBJ2-7	NA	CASSLGGTTRYEQYF
TRBV5-1	TRBJ2-7	TRBD1	CASSFTGGPLSYEQYF
TRBV6-5	TRBJ1-1	NA	CASSSPMRGVTTEAFF
TRBV7-6	TRBJ2-1	NA	CASSFSSRQSFYNEQFF
TRBV7-2	TRBJ1-5	NA	CASSLRADSNQPQHF
TRBV7-7	TRBJ2-3	NA	CASSPPGATGTDTQYF
TRBV11-2	TRBJ2-3	NA	CASSLSRPDTQYF
TRBV18	TRBJ2-5	TRBD1	CASSTGQLQETQYF
TRBV6-6	TRBJ2-7	TRBD2	CASRQSGGGSYEQYF
TRBV29-1	TRBJ1-5	NA	CSVEGGGAGQPQHF
TRBV7-9	TRBJ1-2	NA	CASSLAMGFWGRDNGYTF
TRBV5-1	TRBJ2-1	NA	CASSRLTDQFF
TRBV29-1	TRBJ2-5	TRBD1	CSVRTGVETQYF
TRBV13	TRBJ1-4	NA	CASADRLGEKLFF
TRBV19	TRBJ2-7	NA	CASSISGYEQYF
TRBV4-1	TRBJ2-1	NA	CASSQVLSLSGLHNEQFF
TRBV11-3	TRBJ2-7	TRBD2	CASSLTSGGPYEQYF
TRBV4-1	TRBJ1-5	NA	CASSQERGWGPQHF
TRBV25-1	TRBJ1-2	NA	CASSSHYGYTF
TRBV15	TRBJ2-3	NA	CATSREWGPPGTDTQYF
TRBV27	TRBJ2-7	TRBD1	CASRVGTGLYEQYF
TRBV14	TRBJ2-5	TRBD2	CASSPGLAGVETQYF
TRBV21-1	TRBJ2-6	NA	CASSKAGGLGSGANVLTF
TRBV7-2	TRBJ2-3	TRBD2	CASSPIAGTQYF